A selection of T cell receptor beta chains follows, all from one sample in a study of T cells in Graves' hyperthyroidism and ophthalmopathy. Via MiXCR, TCRdb re-called the multiplex PCR reads, giving one row per CDR3 protein. The sample has around 290,000 distinct CDR3 sequences, over 15% seen once. The source material was blood. Every receptor here comes from a woman aged 60-70 years with Graves' ophthalmopathy. CDR3s include the opening cysteine and the closing phenylalanine or tryptophan. D genes are given only for firm matches. Clone size appears in some rows only: once, few, many, or a class for an expanded clone.

d_gene: NA; abundance: few; j_gene: TRBJ1-5; v_gene: TRBV6-2/TRBV6-3; CDR3nt: TGTGCCAGCAGTAACCCCGACAGCCTCAATCAGCCCCAGCATTTT; CDR3aa: CASSNPDSLNQPQHF
d_gene: TRBD1; abundance: NA; j_gene: TRBJ1-4; v_gene: TRBV9; CDR3nt: TGTGCCAGCAGCGGACAGGGAAATGGTGAAAAACTGTTTTTT; CDR3aa: CASSGQGNGEKLFF
d_gene: NA; abundance: few; j_gene: TRBJ1-3; v_gene: TRBV4-1; CDR3nt: TGCGCCAGCAGCCAAGAATTCGCCTCTGGAAACACCATATATTTT; CDR3aa: CASSQEFASGNTIYF
d_gene: TRBD1; abundance: many; j_gene: TRBJ2-1; v_gene: TRBV7-2; CDR3nt: TGTGCCAGCAGCTCGACCGGGACAGGGGGGTACAATGAGCAGTTCTTC; CDR3aa: CASSSTGTGGYNEQFF
d_gene: NA; abundance: NA; j_gene: TRBJ2-2; v_gene: TRBV19; CDR3nt: TGTGCCAGTAGTATTAGTAGGACAGCGAACACCGGGGAGCTGTTTTTT; CDR3aa: CASSISRTANTGELFF
d_gene: NA; abundance: many; j_gene: TRBJ2-3; v_gene: TRBV20-1; CDR3nt: TGCAGTGCTAGAGATGGACGGGACCCAGATACGCAGTATTTT; CDR3aa: CSARDGRDPDTQYF
d_gene: NA; abundance: many; j_gene: TRBJ2-1; v_gene: TRBV7-2; CDR3nt: TGTGCCAGCAGCTTGGGGGCGTCGCGGGGGAATGAGCAGTTCTTC; CDR3aa: CASSLGASRGNEQFF
d_gene: NA; abundance: many; j_gene: TRBJ2-7; v_gene: TRBV7-9; CDR3nt: TGTGCCAGCAGCTTAGGGGACGGGGGTCTACACGAGCAGTACTTC; CDR3aa: CASSLGDGGLHEQYF
d_gene: NA; abundance: NA; j_gene: TRBJ2-3; v_gene: TRBV27; CDR3nt: TGTGCCAGCAGACCCGACGCTAGCACAGATACGCAGTATTTT; CDR3aa: CASRPDASTDTQYF
d_gene: TRBD2; abundance: few; j_gene: TRBJ2-5; v_gene: TRBV5-8; CDR3nt: TGTGCCAGCAGCCCGGACGGGGAGGCGGGGGCCCAGTACTTC; CDR3aa: CASSPDGEAGAQYF
d_gene: NA; abundance: NA; j_gene: TRBJ1-6; v_gene: TRBV7-9; CDR3nt: TGTGCCAGCAGCCCGCCGCTGGCACAGGATCATTCACCCCTCCACTTT; CDR3aa: CASSPPLAQDHSPLHF
d_gene: TRBD1; abundance: few; j_gene: TRBJ1-1; v_gene: TRBV5-6; CDR3nt: TGTGCCAGCAGCTCACGACGGACAGGAGAGAACACTGAAGCTTTCTTT; CDR3aa: CASSSRRTGENTEAFF
d_gene: NA; abundance: NA; j_gene: TRBJ1-5; v_gene: TRBV5-4; CDR3nt: TGTGCCAGCAGCGCCCCGGGTCAGCCCCAGCATTTT; CDR3aa: CASSAPGQPQHF